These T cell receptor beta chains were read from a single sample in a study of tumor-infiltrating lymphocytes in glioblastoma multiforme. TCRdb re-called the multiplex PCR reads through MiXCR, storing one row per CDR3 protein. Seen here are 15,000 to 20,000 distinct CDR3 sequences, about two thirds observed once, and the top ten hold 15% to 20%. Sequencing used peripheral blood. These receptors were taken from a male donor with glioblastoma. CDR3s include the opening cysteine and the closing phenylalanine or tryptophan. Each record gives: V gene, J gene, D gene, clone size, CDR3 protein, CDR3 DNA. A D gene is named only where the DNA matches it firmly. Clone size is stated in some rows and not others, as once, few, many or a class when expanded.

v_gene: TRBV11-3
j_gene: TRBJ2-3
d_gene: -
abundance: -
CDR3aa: CAGSRPPAADTDTQYF
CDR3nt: TGTGCCGGCAGCCGCCCCCCAGCGGCCGACACAGATACGCAGTATTTT

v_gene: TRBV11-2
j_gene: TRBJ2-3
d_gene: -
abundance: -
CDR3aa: CASSHSTDTQYF
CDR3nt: TGTGCCAGCAGCCACAGCACAGATACGCAGTATTTT

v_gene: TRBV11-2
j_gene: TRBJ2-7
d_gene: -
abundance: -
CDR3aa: CAIISILASYEQYF
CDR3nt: TGTGCCATTATATCAATACTAGCATCCTACGAGCAGTACTTC

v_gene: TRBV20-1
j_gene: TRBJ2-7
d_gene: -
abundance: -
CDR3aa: CSARELRISYEQYF
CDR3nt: TGCAGTGCTAGAGAACTAAGAATCTCCTACGAGCAGTACTTC

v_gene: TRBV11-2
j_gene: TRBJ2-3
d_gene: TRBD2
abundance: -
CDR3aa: CDSSLDTLAGDPSTDTQYF
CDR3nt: TGTGACAGCAGCTTAGATACGCTAGCGGGAGATCCTAGCACAGATACGCAGTATTTT

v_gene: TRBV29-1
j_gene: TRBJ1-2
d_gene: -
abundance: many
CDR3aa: CSTGGGLSYGYTF
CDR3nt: TGCAGCACCGGCGGGGGGCTCAGCTATGGCTACACCTTC

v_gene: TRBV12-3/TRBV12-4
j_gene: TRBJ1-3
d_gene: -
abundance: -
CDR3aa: CASSAVAGAGNTIYF
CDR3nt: TGTGCCAGCAGTGCCGTTGCAGGGGCTGGAAACACCATATATTTT

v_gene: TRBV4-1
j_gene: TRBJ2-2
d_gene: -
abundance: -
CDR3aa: CASSQIMDAGQANTGELFF
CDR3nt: TGCGCCAGCAGCCAGATTATGGATGCAGGGCAGGCGAACACCGGGGAGCTGTTTTTT

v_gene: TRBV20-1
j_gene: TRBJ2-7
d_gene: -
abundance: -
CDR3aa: CSATGAPQAPPYEQYF
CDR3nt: TGCAGTGCCACGGGGGCACCCCAGGCCCCCCCTTACGAGCAGTACTTC

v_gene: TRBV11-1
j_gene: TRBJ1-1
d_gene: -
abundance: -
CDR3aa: CASSFDLNTEAFF
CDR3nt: TGTGCCAGCAGTTTCGATTTGAACACTGAAGCTTTCTTT

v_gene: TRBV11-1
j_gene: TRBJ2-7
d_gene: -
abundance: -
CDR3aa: CASTLDRGYEQCF
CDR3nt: TGTGCCAGCACCCTGGATCGGGGGTACGAGCAATGCTTC

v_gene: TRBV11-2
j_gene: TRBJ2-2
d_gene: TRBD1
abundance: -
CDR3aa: CASSFPGQTTEELCF
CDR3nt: TGTGCCAGCAGTTTCCCGGGACAGACCACCGAGGAGCTGTGTTTT

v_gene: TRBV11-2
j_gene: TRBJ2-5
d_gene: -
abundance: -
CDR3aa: CASSLLWWGQTQYF
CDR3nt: TGTGCCAGCAGCTTGCTGTGGTGGGGACAGACCCAGTACTTC

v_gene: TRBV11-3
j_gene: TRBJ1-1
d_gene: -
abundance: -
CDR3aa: CASSRGSNTEAFF
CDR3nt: TGTGCCAGCAGCCGCGGGTCTAACACTGAAGCTTTCTTT

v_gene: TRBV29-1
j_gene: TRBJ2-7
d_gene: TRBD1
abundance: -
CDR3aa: CSVIQGTSYEQYF
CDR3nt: TGCAGCGTAATACAGGGGACCTCCTACGAGCAGTACTTC

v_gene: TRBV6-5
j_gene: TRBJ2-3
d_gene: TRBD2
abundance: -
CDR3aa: CARSRQGRALAGAHTDTQYF
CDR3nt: TGTGCCAGAAGTAGACAGGGAAGAGCACTAGCGGGAGCGCACACAGATACGCAGTATTTT

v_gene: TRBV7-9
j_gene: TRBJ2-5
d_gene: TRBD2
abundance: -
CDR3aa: CASSPPIVAGGRETQYF
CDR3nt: TGTGCCAGCAGCCCCCCCATAGTAGCGGGAGGACGAGAGACCCAGTACTTC

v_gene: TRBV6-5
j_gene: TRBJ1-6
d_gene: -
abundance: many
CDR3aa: CASSPSVRGNSPLHF
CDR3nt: TGTGCCAGCAGCCCCTCAGTCCGGGGTAATTCACCCCTCCACTTT

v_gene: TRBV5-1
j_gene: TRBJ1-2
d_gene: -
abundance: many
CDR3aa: CASSWDGNYGYTF
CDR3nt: TGCGCCAGCAGCTGGGACGGTAACTATGGCTACACCTTC

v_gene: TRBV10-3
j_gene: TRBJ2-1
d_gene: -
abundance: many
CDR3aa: CAISERLAPRSYNEQFF
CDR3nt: TGTGCCATCAGTGAGCGGCTAGCCCCCAGATCCTACAATGAGCAGTTCTTC

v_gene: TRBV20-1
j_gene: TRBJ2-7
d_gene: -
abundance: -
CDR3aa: CSASSGIGDAVRF
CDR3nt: TGCAGTGCTAGTTCGGGCATAGGTGACGCCGTCCGTTTC

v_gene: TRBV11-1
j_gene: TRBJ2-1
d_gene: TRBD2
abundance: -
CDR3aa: CASRVRTSANEQFF
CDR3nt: TGTGCCAGCAGAGTCCGGACTAGCGCGAATGAGCAGTTCTTC

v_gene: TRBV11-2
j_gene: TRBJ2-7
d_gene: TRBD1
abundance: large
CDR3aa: CASSPATGIYEQYF
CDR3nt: TGTGCCAGCAGCCCAGCGACAGGGATATACGAGCAGTACTTC

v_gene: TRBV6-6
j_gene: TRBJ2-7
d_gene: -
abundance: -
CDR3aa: CASSYSGGRSSYEQYF
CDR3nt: TGTGCCAGCAGTTACTCTGGAGGGAGGTCCTCCTACGAGCAGTACTTC

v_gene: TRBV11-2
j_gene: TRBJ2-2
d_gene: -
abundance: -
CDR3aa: CVSSLFRYTGELFF
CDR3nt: TGTGTCAGCAGCTTATTTAGGTACACCGGGGAGCTGTTTTTT

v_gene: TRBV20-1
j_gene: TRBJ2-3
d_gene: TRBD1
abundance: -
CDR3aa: CTAREHTGVGTQYF
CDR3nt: TGCACTGCTAGAGAGCATACAGGGGTGGGTACGCAGTATTTT

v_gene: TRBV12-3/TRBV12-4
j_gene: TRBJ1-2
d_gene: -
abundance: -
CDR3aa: CASSLTFGAVLNYGYTF
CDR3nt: TGTGCCAGCAGTTTGACGTTTGGCGCGGTACTCAACTATGGCTACACCTTC

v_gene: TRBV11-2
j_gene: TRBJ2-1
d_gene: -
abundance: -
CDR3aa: CASSQQIGEQFF
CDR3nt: TGTGCCAGCAGCCAGCAGATCGGTGAGCAGTTCTTC

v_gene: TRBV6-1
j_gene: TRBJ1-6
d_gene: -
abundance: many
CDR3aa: CASTPDGAPYNSPLHF
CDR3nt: TGTGCCAGCACCCCGGACGGCGCTCCCTATAATTCACCCCTCCACTTT

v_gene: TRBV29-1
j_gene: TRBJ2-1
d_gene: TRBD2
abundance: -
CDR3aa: CSVEGGEGNNEQFF
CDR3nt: TGCAGCGTTGAGGGGGGGGAAGGCAACAATGAGCAGTTCTTC

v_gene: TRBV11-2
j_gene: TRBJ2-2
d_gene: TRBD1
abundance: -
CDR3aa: CANSYGQGSSGELFF
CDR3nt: TGTGCCAACAGCTACGGACAGGGATCGTCCGGGGAGCTATTTTTT

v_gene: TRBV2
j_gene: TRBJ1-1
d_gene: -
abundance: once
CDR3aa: CASSPVVSNTEAFF
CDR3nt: TGTGCCAGCAGCCCCGTAGTCAGTAACACTGAAGCTTTCTTT

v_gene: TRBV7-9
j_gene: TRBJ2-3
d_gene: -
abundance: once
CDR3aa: CASSLTQTTDTQYF
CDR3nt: TGTGCCAGCAGCTTGACGCAGACAACAGATACGCAGTATTTT

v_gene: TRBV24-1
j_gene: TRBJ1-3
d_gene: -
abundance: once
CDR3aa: CATSDLPGLPRLSSGNTIYF
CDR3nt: TGTGCCACCAGTGATTTGCCAGGTCTTCCCCGCCTCTCCTCTGGAAACACCATATATTTT

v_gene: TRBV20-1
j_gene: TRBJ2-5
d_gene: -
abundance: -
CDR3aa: CSMVASRNRETQYF
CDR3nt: TGCAGTATGGTTGCTAGCAGGAATAGAGAGACCCAGTACTTC

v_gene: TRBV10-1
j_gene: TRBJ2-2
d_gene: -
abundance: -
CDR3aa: CASSGPTLTGGSNTGELFF
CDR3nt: TGCGCCAGCAGTGGACCCACACTCACAGGAGGTTCAAACACCGGGGAGCTGTTTTTT

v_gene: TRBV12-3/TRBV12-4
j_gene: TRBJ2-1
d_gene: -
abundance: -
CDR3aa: CASRRTTRGRTSSYNEQFF
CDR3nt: TGCGCCAGCAGACGCACGACTAGAGGGAGGACGAGCTCCTACAATGAGCAGTTCTTC

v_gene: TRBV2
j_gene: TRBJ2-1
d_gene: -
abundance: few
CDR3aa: CASTREYNEQFF
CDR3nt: TGTGCCAGCACCCGGGAGTACAATGAGCAGTTCTTC

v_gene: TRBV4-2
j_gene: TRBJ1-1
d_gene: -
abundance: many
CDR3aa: CASSDIPDEAFF
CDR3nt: TGTGCCAGCAGCGATATCCCCGATGAAGCTTTCTTT

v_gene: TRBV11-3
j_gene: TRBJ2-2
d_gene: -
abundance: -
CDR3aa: CASTSSMGTVELFF
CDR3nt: TGTGCCAGCACGTCGTCGATGGGCACCGTGGAGCTGTTTTTT

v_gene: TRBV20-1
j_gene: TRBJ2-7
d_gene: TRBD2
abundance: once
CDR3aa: CSARGPVIAGAYEQYF
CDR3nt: TGCAGTGCTCGGGGGCCCGTGATAGCGGGGGCCTACGAGCAGTACTTC

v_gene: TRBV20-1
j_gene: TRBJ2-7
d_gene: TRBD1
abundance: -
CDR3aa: CSAPGDRDEQYF
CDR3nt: TGCAGTGCTCCTGGGGACAGGGACGAGCAGTACTTC

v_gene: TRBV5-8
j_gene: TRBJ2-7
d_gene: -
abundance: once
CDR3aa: CASSLGGRTTYEQYF
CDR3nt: TGTGCCAGCAGCTTGGGGGGACGGACCACCTACGAGCAGTACTTC

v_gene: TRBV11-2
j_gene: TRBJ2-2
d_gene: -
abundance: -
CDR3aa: CASHTGELFF
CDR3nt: TGTGCCAGCCATACCGGGGAGCTGTTTTTT

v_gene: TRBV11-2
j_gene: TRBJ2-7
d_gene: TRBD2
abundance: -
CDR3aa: CASSPVAGGYEQYF
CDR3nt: TGTGCCAGCAGCCCCGTAGCGGGAGGGTACGAGCAGTACTTC

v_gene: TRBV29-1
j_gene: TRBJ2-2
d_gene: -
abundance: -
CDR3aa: CSLGGGMDTGELFF
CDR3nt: TGCAGCCTTGGAGGGGGGATGGACACCGGGGAGCTGTTTTTT

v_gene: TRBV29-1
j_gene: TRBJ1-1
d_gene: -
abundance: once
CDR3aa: CSVQRLLNTEAFF
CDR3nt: TGCAGCGTTCAACGACTGCTTAACACTGAAGCTTTCTTT

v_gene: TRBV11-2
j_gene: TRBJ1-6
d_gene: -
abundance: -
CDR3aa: CVSSPLPRADSPLHF
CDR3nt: TGTGTCAGCAGCCCCCTGCCCAGGGCCGATTCACCCCTCCACTTT

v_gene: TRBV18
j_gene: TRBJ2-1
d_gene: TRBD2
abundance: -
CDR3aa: CASNRGREESEQFF
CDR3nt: TGTGCCAGCAACCGAGGGCGGGAGGAAAGTGAGCAGTTCTTC

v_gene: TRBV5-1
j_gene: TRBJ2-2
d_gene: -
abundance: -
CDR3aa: CASSGRLWNTGELFF
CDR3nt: TGCGCCAGCAGCGGGAGACTGTGGAACACCGGGGAGCTGTTTTTT